What follows is one T cell receptor (beta chain) and its context. Its antigen is still unknown. This sample is part of a study of identifying expanded T cells in peripheral blood. Study-level results: Over two and four weeks, about 16 and 19 clones changed, versus roughly 1.1 between replicates.

Method: immunoSEQ multiplex PCR; TCRdb's copy keeps in-frame clones and lacks some. The sample includes 100,000 to 150,000 clones, approximately 86% of them seen just once. What was sequenced was blood. The clonotype was recovered from a person aged 18 to 70 in good health.

CDR3 bases: TGTGCCAGCAGTTTAGACAGGGGGTCTCAGCCCCAGCATTTT. This codes for CASSLDRGSQPQHF. This chain connects TRBV27 to TRBJ1-5; 9 positions agree with TRBD1. J gave up 6 bases and V 2 bases, and 2 bases lay outside the gene matches. Germline V CDR1 and CDR2: MNHEY, SMNVEV (reference sequence). The CDR3 covers 14 residues.